What follows are 12 T cell receptor beta chains derived from one specimen sequenced in a study of control samples from healthy donors and cancer patients. Clones were sequenced by immunoSEQ multiplex PCR, and TCRdb holds only the in-frame ones, with some missing. The table records 60,000 to 80,000 clones, 87% of them present only once. Sequencing was carried out using blood. These receptor sequences come from a woman aged 45-65 years in good health.

The chain carries TRBV5-1 and TRBJ2-1; the D is unclear. This CDR3 is built from 13 residues. Germline CDR1 SGHRS, CDR2 YFSETQ. Trimming took off 0 bases at V and 6 bases at J, with 7 bases between the two ends. The DNA of the CDR3 is TGCGCCAGCAGCTTGGGTGCCCCCAATGAGCAGTTCTTC. Its translation is CASSLGAPNEQFF.

This rearrangement joins TRBV6-5 to TRBJ2-7, with TRBD2 matching over 7 bases. The CDR3 has 15 residues. V trimming: 0 bases; J trimming: 3 bases; junction bases outside the gene matches: 5. CDR1 and CDR2 (germline): MNHEY, SVGAGI. CDR3 in amino acids: CASSYSGLADYEQYF. CDR3 nucleotide sequence: TGTGCCAGCAGTTACTCAGGTCTAGCGGACTACGAGCAGTACTTC.

This CDR3 reads CASSADRDRPWNMNTEAFF. The CDR3 DNA follows: TGTGCCAGCAGTGCAGACCGGGATCGACCTTGGAATATGAACACTGAAGCTTTCTTT. The chain carries TRBV2 and TRBJ1-1; no reliable D call. CDR3 length equals 19 residues. Germline CDR1 and CDR2: SNHLY and FYNNEI. The V end was cut by 4 bases, the J end by 0 bases, with 24 bases between.

This clone is a singleton in its sample. The chain has TRBV19 and TRBJ1-2; 8 bases map to TRBD1. V trimming: 3 bases; J trimming: 4 bases; junction bases outside the gene matches: 7. This CDR3 has 15 residues. Germline CDR1 reads LNHDA; CDR2 reads SQIVND (reference sequence). CDR3 amino acids: CASSIPGQASYGYTF. The CDR3 nucleotides read TGTGCCAGTAGTATCCCGGGACAGGCTTCCTATGGCTACACCTTC.

The chain has TRBV5-8 and TRBJ2-1; TRBD2 agrees at 9 bases. Trimming took 2 bases from V and 5 from J; bases not matched to a gene: 11. The CDR3 runs 17 residues. CDR1 is SGHTS, CDR2 YDEGEE, per germline. Here the CDR3 DNA reads TGTGCCAGCAGCTTCGACGGCGTGACTAGCGGACACAATGAGCAGTTCTTC. Encoded protein: CASSFDGVTSGHNEQFF.

This sequence joins TRBV28 and TRBJ1-4, with 8 positions matching TRBD1. CDR1 and CDR2 from the germline V gene are MDHEN and SYDVKM. The CDR3 covers 14 residues. V dropped 4 bases and J dropped 8; count of bases not matched to a gene: 6. The CDR3 DNA reads as TGTGCCAGCAGTTCGGGACAGGCCTTGGAAAAACTGTTTTTT. Translation: CASSSGQALEKLFF.

V is TRBV4-1 and J is TRBJ1-1, with D perhaps matching TRBD1 (5 bases). CDR1 is MGHRA and CDR2 is YSYEKL in the germline V gene. The CDR3 totals 12 residues. Trimming left V 2 bases short and J 4 bases short, with 5 bases between. CDR3 in DNA: TGCGCCAGCAGCCAACAGGGCACTGAAGCTTTCTTT. Protein: CASSQQGTEAFF.

This rearrangement joins TRBV27 to TRBJ1-4; 8 nucleotides align to TRBD1. This CDR3 region has 13 residues. Germline V gene sequence: CDR1 MNHEY, CDR2 SMNVEV (reference sequence). The V and J ends lost 4 bases and 11 bases, in that order; junction bases with no gene match: 6. CDR3 sequence (DNA): TGTGCCAGCAGTTCCGGACAGGGTCCGAAACTGTTTTTT. Protein sequence: CASSSGQGPKLFF.

The chain recombines TRBV27 with TRBJ1-6; 7 nucleotides agree with TRBD1. After removal of 7 bases from V and 10 bases from J, the junction contained 7 bases not matched to a gene. The germline CDR1 and CDR2 sequences are MNHEY and SMNVEV (reference sequence). This CDR3 has 13 amino acids. The CDR3 sequence is CASKGRGWSPLHF. CDR3 DNA: TGTGCCAGCAAGGGCAGGGGGTGGTCACCCCTCCACTTT.

This clone was seen only a few times. The chain joins TRBV28 to TRBJ2-7; possibly TRBD1 for D (6 bases). This CDR3 region has 14 residues. The V end was cut by 3 bases, the J end by 6 bases, with 15 bases between. CDR1 is MDHEN, CDR2 SYDVKM, per germline. CDR3 sequence: CASSFTRGIAEQYF. CDR3 nucleotides: TGTGCCAGCAGTTTTACCAGGGGAATAGCCGAGCAGTACTTC.

The V call is TRBV10-1, the J call TRBJ2-7; 11 nucleotides line up with TRBD1. Germline V gene lookup returns CDR1 WNHNN and CDR2 SYGVQD (reference sequence). V lost 7 bases, J lost 5 bases, and 16 bases stayed unmatched. CDR3 length equals 17 residues. CDR3 sequence reads: CASTDPFWTGGFHEQYF. The CDR3 coding sequence is TGCGCCAGCACGGATCCCTTTTGGACAGGGGGCTTCCACGAGCAGTACTTC.

CDR3 bases: TGCGCCAGCAGCCAAGCTTGGGACCTTACTTACGAGCAGTACTTC. Amino acid sequence: CASSQAWDLTYEQYF. The chain employs TRBV4-1 and TRBJ2-7; D could derive from TRBD1 or TRBD2 (5 bases each). Looked up from germline, CDR1 is MGHRA and CDR2 is YSYEKL. V lost 1 base and J 4 bases, leaving 14 bases between the germline ends. This CDR3 comprises 15 residues.